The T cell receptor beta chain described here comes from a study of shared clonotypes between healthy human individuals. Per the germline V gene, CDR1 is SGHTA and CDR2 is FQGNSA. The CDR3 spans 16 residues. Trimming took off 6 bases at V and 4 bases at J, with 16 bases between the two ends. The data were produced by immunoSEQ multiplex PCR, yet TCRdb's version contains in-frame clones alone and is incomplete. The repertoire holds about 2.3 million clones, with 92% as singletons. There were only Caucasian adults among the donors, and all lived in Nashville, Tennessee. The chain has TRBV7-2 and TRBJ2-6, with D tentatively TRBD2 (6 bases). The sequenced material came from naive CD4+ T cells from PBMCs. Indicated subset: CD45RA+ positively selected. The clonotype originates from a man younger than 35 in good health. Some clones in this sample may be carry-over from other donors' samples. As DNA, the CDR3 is TGTGCCAGCAGAAGAGGAGGGTGGGCCGGGGCCAACGTCCTGACTTTC. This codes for CASRRGGWAGANVLTF.